These T cell receptor beta chains were read from a single sample in a study of blood T cell repertoires in COVID-19. Sequencing was performed with immunoSEQ multiplex PCR; in TCRdb, only in-frame clones are kept and a portion is missing. The data show around 380,000 clones, 87% seen once. The sample taken for sequencing was PBMCs or T cells enriched from blood (not recorded which). The receptors derive from a man aged 25-40 years who had recovered from COVID-19. Both conserved end residues are part of each CDR3. A D gene is named only where the DNA matches it firmly. The listing skips clone size in some rows; elsewhere it reads once, few, many or a size class.

J gene	V gene	clone size	D gene	CDR3 protein	CDR3 DNA
TRBJ1-2	TRBV5-4	-	-	CASSQGRDYGYTF	TGTGCCAGCAGCCAGGGCAGGGACTATGGCTACACCTTC
TRBJ1-6	TRBV10-3	-	-	CAIRERGMGSPLHF	TGTGCCATCAGGGAGCGCGGGATGGGCTCACCCCTCCACTTT
TRBJ1-1	TRBV29-1	-	-	CSVVRVDMNTEAFF	TGCAGCGTTGTCCGGGTTGATATGAACACTGAAGCTTTCTTT
TRBJ1-5	TRBV3-1/TRBV3-2	-	-	CASSRPGQPQHF	TGTGCCAGCAGCCGCCCGGGTCAGCCCCAGCATTTT
TRBJ2-7	TRBV3-1/TRBV3-2	few	TRBD1	CASSQTGTGHYEQYF	TGTGCCAGCAGCCAAACCGGGACAGGGCACTACGAGCAGTACTTC
TRBJ1-2	TRBV11-2	few	-	CASNLGAVNYGYTF	TGTGCCAGCAACCTGGGGGCGGTTAACTATGGCTACACCTTC
TRBJ1-5	TRBV27	-	TRBD1	CASSTGTGGNQPQHF	TGTGCCAGCAGTACTGGGACAGGGGGCAATCAGCCCCAGCATTTT
TRBJ2-3	TRBV11-2	-	-	CASSLQGSADTQYF	TGTGCCAGCAGCCTGCAGGGGTCCGCAGATACGCAGTATTTT
TRBJ2-5	TRBV7-9	-	-	CASAGIWETQYF	TGTGCCAGCGCGGGGATTTGGGAGACCCAGTACTTC
TRBJ1-1	TRBV5-1	-	-	CASNSDRPLNTEAFF	TGCGCCAGCAATAGCGACAGGCCATTGAACACTGAAGCTTTCTTT
TRBJ2-7	TRBV5-4	once	-	CASSVPGVYEQYF	TGTGCCAGCAGCGTCCCAGGGGTCTACGAGCAGTACTTC
TRBJ2-2	TRBV2	-	-	CASSFLVTGELFF	TGTGCCAGCAGCTTTCTAGTCACCGGGGAGCTGTTTTTT
TRBJ1-2	TRBV30	-	-	CAWSVLNYGYTF	TGTGCCTGGAGTGTCCTAAACTATGGCTACACCTTC
TRBJ1-4	TRBV19	-	-	CASSFDEKLFF	TGTGCCAGTAGCTTCGATGAAAAACTGTTTTTT
TRBJ2-3	TRBV12-5	-	-	CASGSSGPDTQYF	TGTGCTAGTGGTTCTTCGGGTCCCGATACGCAGTATTTT
TRBJ2-5	TRBV5-6	-	-	CASSRRDSEETQYF	TGTGCCAGCAGCCGCCGGGACTCTGAAGAGACCCAGTACTTC
TRBJ2-4	TRBV27	-	TRBD1	CASSPITGVAKNIQYF	TGTGCCAGCAGTCCGATAACAGGGGTGGCCAAAAACATTCAGTACTTC
TRBJ1-1	TRBV16	-	TRBD1	CASSPVQGTNTEAFF	TGTGCCAGCAGCCCCGTACAGGGGACTAACACTGAAGCTTTCTTT
TRBJ2-3	TRBV14	-	-	CASSPLGADTQYF	TGTGCCAGCAGCCCGCTAGGGGCAGATACGCAGTATTTT
TRBJ2-3	TRBV19	-	-	CASSIAWTARGTDTQYF	TGTGCCAGTAGTATAGCCTGGACCGCCCGGGGGACAGATACGCAGTATTTT
TRBJ2-7	TRBV6-5	-	-	CASYGQKTYEQYF	TGTGCCAGCTATGGGCAGAAAACCTACGAGCAGTACTTC
TRBJ2-1	TRBV6-2/TRBV6-3	once	-	CASSRSRVEQFF	TGTGCCAGCAGCCGCTCCCGGGTTGAGCAGTTCTTC
TRBJ2-7	TRBV5-1	-	-	CASSLSVGASYEQYF	TGCGCCAGCAGCTTGAGCGTCGGTGCCTCCTACGAGCAGTACTTC
TRBJ2-5	TRBV7-2	-	-	CASSHPGIGKTQYF	TGTGCCAGCAGCCACCCCGGAATCGGGAAGACCCAGTACTTC
TRBJ1-2	TRBV6-5	-	TRBD1	CASSSGTGYYGYTF	TGTGCCAGCAGCTCCGGGACAGGCTACTATGGCTACACCTTC
TRBJ2-2	TRBV11-3	-	-	CASSLSSYLTGELFF	TGTGCCAGCAGCCTTAGTAGTTACTTGACCGGGGAGCTGTTTTTT
TRBJ2-3	TRBV11-2	-	-	CASSRDPGLARTDTQYF	TGTGCCAGCAGCCGAGACCCCGGACTCGCGCGCACAGATACGCAGTATTTT
TRBJ1-1	TRBV29-1	few	TRBD1	CSVETRTGSNTEAFF	TGCAGCGTTGAAACCCGGACAGGGTCGAACACTGAAGCTTTCTTT
TRBJ1-3	TRBV6-1	once	-	CASSEGPPSSGNTIYF	TGTGCCAGCAGTGAAGGTCCTCCGAGCTCTGGAAACACCATATATTTT
TRBJ1-4	TRBV10-3	-	-	CAISESPPDLGSNEKLFF	TGTGCCATCAGTGAGTCCCCCCCAGATCTAGGATCTAATGAAAAACTGTTTTTT
TRBJ1-3	TRBV19	once	TRBD1	CASSTDRAGNTIYF	TGTGCCAGTAGTACGGACAGGGCTGGAAACACCATATATTTT
TRBJ2-3	TRBV27	-	TRBD1	CASSLGTGFTDTQYF	TGTGCCAGCAGTTTGGGGACAGGCTTCACAGATACGCAGTATTTT
TRBJ2-1	TRBV3-1/TRBV3-2	once	-	CASSRWTDYNEQFF	TGTGCCAGCAGCCGTTGGACAGACTACAATGAGCAGTTCTTC
TRBJ1-5	TRBV7-8	-	-	CASSFGSSNQPQHF	TGTGCCAGCAGCTTCGGTAGCAGCAATCAGCCCCAGCATTTT
TRBJ2-7	TRBV10-1	-	TRBD2	CASIGPRGLALSYEQYF	TGCGCCAGCATCGGCCCTAGGGGACTAGCGCTGTCCTACGAGCAGTACTTC
TRBJ2-1	TRBV7-9	-	TRBD2	CASSLGIESGGLNEQFF	TGTGCCAGCAGCTTAGGTATCGAGAGCGGGGGTTTAAATGAGCAGTTCTTC